The entry below describes one T cell receptor beta chain. The antigen it binds to is not known. Base qualities are missing; no much larger clone stands one base away. Each collaborating institution followed its own protocols to collect whole blood in K2EDTA tubes. For TCRbeta analysis, collaborator samples were shipped as frozen whole blood, as isolated PBMCs, or as DNA extracted from either sample type. The CDR3 has 12 amino acids, counting the end cysteine and phenylalanine. Only the CDR3 DNA is retained, 36 bases long and in frame from the first base. V gives up 4 bases and J gives up 14 bases, and the segment between their germline ends measures 15 bases. From a lookup of the germline V gene (reference sequence), CDR1 and CDR2 are SEHNR and FQNEAQ. TCRbeta CDR3 regions were amplified from genomic DNA using the immunoSEQ Assay, a bias-controlled multiplex PCR. The paper's data handling went like this. The number of nucleated cells in each sample was estimated by amplification of reference gene primers within the assay. To quantify the absolute abundance of each unique TCRbeta CDR3 rearrangement, sequence reads were collapsed and filtered. Productive Simpson clonality was computed per sample as the square root of Simpson's diversity index over productive rearrangements. TCRdb took over this immuneACCESS table, retaining in-frame rearrangements with V and J assigned. Such tables are incomplete; in checked studies, under half of the missing clones stem from an unresolved V gene, and the remainder is unexplained. The V and J calls and clone size are taken from that table; D and trimming were inferred from the DNA. The sample table records around 25,000 clones; just over 85% of these occur just once. The ten largest account for about 7.7% of the sample.

The data originate from a study of blood T cell repertoires in COVID-19 (TCRdb year 2020). The study in broad terms: The collaborator samples originated in the United States, Italy and Spain and spanned the acute and convalescent phases of COVID-19. The repertoires were released in a freely available public database meant as a resource for research on the immune response to SARS-CoV-2. The material from the prospective study consisted of cDNA or gDNA derived from T cells, B-cell-depleted T cells, or PBMCs. The samples were drawn from the first 160 participants of the ongoing ImmuneRACE study and from 950 to 1,500 subjects provided by 6 global collaborators. Where available, HLA class I and class II types were taken from metadata supplied by the sample provider and were not determined by assay-based typing. Sample metadata almost always included a de-identified subject ID, COVID-19 status, age in years and sex. Deeply sampled blood TCRbeta repertoires from subjects exposed to, actively infected with, or recovered from COVID-19 were included in the dataset. Results and caveats for the whole study, not just this receptor: The amount of clinical and demographic metadata varied by source and participant and was provided uncurated.

This clonotype was obtained from a woman aged 45 to 65 with active COVID-19. Sequenced sample: peripheral blood. In this chain, TRBV7-9 is recombined with TRBJ2-1; perhaps TRBD2 is the D gene, with 6 bases matching. The sequenced DNA: TGTGCCAGCAGCTCGACTAGTGCCGATAAGTTCTTC. This translates into CASSSTSADKFF.